This T cell receptor (beta chain) comes out of a study of identical twins. A universal primer site was added by template switching, and unique molecular identifiers were carried by the cDNA. TCRdb analysed the 5' RACE reads with MiXCR anew, one entry per CDR3 protein. Found here are 550,000 to 700,000 distinct CDR3 sequences, 20% to 25% of them singletons; the top ten hold around 4.5%. The V and J ends lost 4 bases and 4 bases respectively, with 19 bases between them. Germline CDR1 and CDR2: LNHNV and YYDKDF (reference sequence). This CDR3 is 17 amino acids long. This clonotype came up many times. Another study also made use of these data, one on T cells expressing NK-cell markers.

J is TRBJ2-2 and V is TRBV15, with D possibly TRBD2 on 6 matching bases. Sample: PBMCs. The receptor was derived from a woman under 30 in good health. This chain's CDR3 is CATSTPATSWGTGELFF. CDR3 nucleotides: TGTGCCACCAGCACCCCCGCTACTAGCTGGGGCACCGGGGAGCTGTTTTTT.